This TCR beta chain was sequenced for a study of T cells in Graves' hyperthyroidism and ophthalmopathy. This CDR3 is built from 16 residues. V lost 1 base and J lost 4, with 15 bases in between. Germline V gene data show CDR1 as SGHVS and CDR2 as FQNEAQ. Researchers took RNA transcripts and amplified the TCR beta CDR3 regions from them. First-round RT-PCR with HTBI primers amplified the TCR CDR3 region. Via MiXCR, TCRdb re-called the multiplex PCR reads, giving one row per CDR3 protein. The sample yields around 800,000 distinct CDR3 sequences, over 35% seen once. Study results and caveats: Ophthalmopathy cases were set apart from stable hyperthyroidism by a 13 V-J model.

A note on this clonotype: Antigen specificity is unknown.

This clonotype was obtained from a man younger than 30 with Graves' hyperthyroidism. J is TRBJ2-3 and V is TRBV7-8; TRBD2 is a possible D gene (6 bases). Input material: blood. The CDR3 nucleotides read TGTGCCAGCAGCTTAGATTCGGGGGTAGGGGCAGATACGCAGTATTTT. Translating gives CASSLDSGVGADTQYF. The full variable domain, its missing parts supplied by reference TRBV7-8 and TRBJ2-3, is GAGVSQSPRYKVAKRGQDVALRCDPISGHVSLFWYQQALGQGPEFLTYFQNEAQLDKSGLPSDRFFAERPEGSVSTLKIQRTQQEDSAVYLCASSLDSGVGADTQYFGPGTRLTVL.